The 4 T cell receptor beta chains below come from one sample, sequenced in a study of cytotoxic CD8 clonotypes in ibrutinib-treated CLL. TCRdb's copy holds only in-frame clones and misses some; the assay was immunoSEQ multiplex PCR. The repertoire includes around 60,000 clones, around three fifths of them detected once, and roughly 14% sits in the top ten. The sample in question was PBMCs, obtained after 12 months of ibrutinib treatment. These receptors originate from a human donor with chronic lymphocytic leukemia.

Only a few counts were recorded for this clone. CDR3 sequence (DNA): TGTGCCAGCTCGTACCGACAGGTTGCTGGGGAAAAACTGTTTTTT. As protein: CASSYRQVAGEKLFF. The chain employs TRBV18 and TRBJ1-4; tentatively, D is TRBD1 (6 bases). V shed 6 bases and J shed 8 bases, with 19 bases lying between them. Looked up from germline, CDR1 is KGHSH and CDR2 is LQKENI. This CDR3 comprises 15 residues.

This clone has only a few counts. V and J are TRBV5-5 and TRBJ2-3; TRBD1 might be the D (5 bases). Germline CDR1 and CDR2: SGHKS and YYEKEE (reference sequence). The V gene lost 1 base and the J gene lost 4 bases, with 10 bases spanning the gap. The CDR3 spans 14 residues. The chain's CDR3 is CASSLTAGPDTQYF. As DNA, the CDR3 is TGTGCCAGCAGCTTGACCGCAGGGCCAGATACGCAGTATTTT.

This chain uses TRBV11-3 with TRBJ2-3, with D hard to call. Per germline, CDR1 SGHNT and CDR2 YENEEA. The CDR3 is 12 residues long. V lost 3 bases, J lost 4 bases, and 5 bases lay in between. This chain's CDR3 is CASSFRADTQYF. The CDR3 coding sequence is TGTGCCAGCAGCTTTCGTGCAGATACGCAGTATTTT.

The genes are TRBV4-2 and TRBJ1-1; D possibly corresponds to TRBD1 (6 bases). This CDR3 is built from 14 residues. The V end was cut by 0 bases, the J end by 8 bases, with 13 bases between. Germline loops: CDR1 LGHNA, CDR2 YNFKEQ. The CDR3 DNA reads TGTGCCAGCAGCCAAGAGGCCCAGGGGACAGAAGCTTTCTTT. Translated, it gives CASSQEAQGTEAFF.